What follows is one T cell receptor (beta chain) and its context. This entry comes from a study of blood T cell repertoires in COVID-19. Germline trimming cut 3 bases from V and 3 bases from J; bases unmatched to any gene: 6. Germline V gene data show CDR1 as KGHDR and CDR2 as SFDVKD. CDR3 length: 16 amino acids. Assay used: immunoSEQ multiplex PCR; TCRdb lists only in-frame clones, some missing. The sample has 150,000 to 200,000 clones; around four fifths are singletons. This chain links TRBV24-1 with TRBJ1-5, with 8 bases that match TRBD1. The TCR comes from a man aged 30-40 years with active or convalescent COVID-19. Sequenced input: peripheral blood. The CDR3 here is CATSDAGQDLNQPQHF. Written as DNA, the CDR3 is TGTGCCACCAGTGATGCGGGACAGGACCTCAATCAGCCCCAGCATTTT.